A selection of T cell receptor beta chains follows, all from one sample in a study of cytomegalovirus exposure and HLA in healthy donors. Measured with immunoSEQ multiplex PCR; TCRdb has only the in-frame clones, and not every one. The sample includes about 180,000 clones, around 82% of them seen just once. Sample: PBMCs. The receptors stem from a man aged 55 to 70 in good health and CMV-seronegative. Both conserved end residues are part of each CDR3. A D gene is named only where the DNA matches it firmly. Rows may omit the clone size; those that give it use once, few, many or a size class.

>TRBV30|TRBJ1-4|NA|NA
TGTGCCTGGAGTCAGGGGTTCAATAATGAAAAACTGTTTTTT
CAWSQGFNNEKLFF
>TRBV7-3|TRBJ2-3|NA|NA
TGTGCCAGCAGCTTAATGCCGCGGGGGCTCCGCACAGATACGCAGTATTTT
CASSLMPRGLRTDTQYF
>TRBV7-9|TRBJ1-1|NA|NA
TGTGCCAGCAGCTTAGGGACAGCGAACACTGAAGCTTTCTTT
CASSLGTANTEAFF
>TRBV30|TRBJ2-3|NA|NA
TGTGCCTGGAGGGAGGCTGGCACAGATACGCAGTATTTT
CAWREAGTDTQYF
>TRBV7-2|TRBJ1-4|NA|NA
TGTGCCAGCAGCTTAGGAGGGCTTAATGAAAAACTGTTTTTT
CASSLGGLNEKLFF
>TRBV9|TRBJ2-7|NA|NA
TGTGCCAGCAGCGTAGGGGGGCCCTACGAGCAGTACTTC
CASSVGGPYEQYF
>TRBV5-1|TRBJ2-1|TRBD1|once
TGCGCCAGCAGCTTGGGGCTTCGGCAGGGGGCCCAAGATGAGCAGTTCTTC
CASSLGLRQGAQDEQFF
>TRBV4-3|TRBJ1-1|TRBD1|NA
TGCGCCAGCAGCCAATGGGGACAGGGGGAAATGAACACTGAAGCTTTCTTT
CASSQWGQGEMNTEAFF
>TRBV19|TRBJ1-4|NA|NA
TGTGCCAGTAGTATCCAGGCATCTAATGAAAAACTGTTTTTT
CASSIQASNEKLFF
>TRBV30|TRBJ2-1|TRBD1|NA
TGTGCCTGGAGGATCCGGGACAGGGGTGCTGAGCAGTTCTTC
CAWRIRDRGAEQFF
>TRBV2|TRBJ2-5|NA|NA
TGTGCCAGCAGTGAAGGGAGCGTCGTTATTGAGACCCAGTACTTC
CASSEGSVVIETQYF
>TRBV14|TRBJ1-2|NA|NA
TGTGCCAGCAGCCAAAGGGAGTGGTATGGCTACACCTTC
CASSQREWYGYTF
>TRBV6-5|TRBJ1-1|NA|NA
TGTGCCAGCAGTTACCGGACAGAGGTGACTGAAGCTTTCTTT
CASSYRTEVTEAFF
>TRBV5-1|TRBJ2-3|TRBD2|once
TGCGCCAGCAGCCAGACTAGCGGATCTAGCACAGATACGCAGTATTTT
CASSQTSGSSTDTQYF
>TRBV7-6|TRBJ2-3|NA|few
TGTGCCAGCAGCTTCCGGGAAGATACGCAGTATTTT
CASSFREDTQYF
>TRBV27|TRBJ1-1|NA|once
TGTGCCAGCAGTCGATACGCGCGGGCGAACACTGAAGCTTTCTTT
CASSRYARANTEAFF
>TRBV29-1|TRBJ1-1|NA|NA
TGCAGCGTTGAGGTAGTAAAGAACACTGAAGCTTTCTTT
CSVEVVKNTEAFF
>TRBV6-5|TRBJ1-5|NA|few
TGTGCCAGCAGTTACGAAGGGGATAGCAATCAGCCCCAGCATTTT
CASSYEGDSNQPQHF
>TRBV5-6|TRBJ1-2|NA|few
TGTGCCAGCAGCACCGACTGGGAGGGTGGCTACACCTTC
CASSTDWEGGYTF
>TRBV30|TRBJ1-1|NA|NA
TGTGCCTTCGCGACCGGGATGGAGCCCCTGCGCTTCTTT
CAFATGMEPLRFF
>TRBV15|TRBJ2-4|NA|NA
TGTGCCACCAGCAGAGATGATGGACTAGCCAAAAACATTCAGTACTTC
CATSRDDGLAKNIQYF
>TRBV2|TRBJ2-1|NA|NA
TGTGCCAGCAGTTACGGGACTCCCAATGAGCAGTTCTTC
CASSYGTPNEQFF
>TRBV28|TRBJ1-1|NA|NA
TGTGCCAGCAATGTCTACAGGGAACAAACTGAAGCTTTCTTT
CASNVYREQTEAFF
>TRBV6-5|TRBJ2-7|TRBD1|NA
TGTGCCAGCAGTTACATGGACAGGGGATTACCCTACGAGCAGTACTTC
CASSYMDRGLPYEQYF
>TRBV5-6|TRBJ2-3|TRBD2|NA
TGTGCCAGCAGCTTGGAGCGGCGGGAGACGCAGTATTTT
CASSLERRETQYF
>TRBV7-8|TRBJ1-2|TRBD1|few
TGTGCCAGCAGCTTAGCCAGACAGGGGGGCTATGGCTACACCTTC
CASSLARQGGYGYTF
>TRBV19|TRBJ1-5|NA|NA
TGTGCCAGTAGTATCGCTAGGGGTGGGAATCAGCCCCAGCATTTT
CASSIARGGNQPQHF
>TRBV10-2|TRBJ1-5|NA|few
TGCGCCAGCAGTGAAGCAGCGAGGGGGAATCAGCCCCAGAATTTT
CASSEAARGNQPQNF
>TRBV7-2|TRBJ2-7|TRBD1|NA
TGTGCCAGCAGCATGAGGGGACAGGGTATAACCGAGCAGTACTTC
CASSMRGQGITEQYF
>TRBV2|TRBJ1-1|NA|few
TGTGCCAGCAGTGAAGCGCTTCGGGGCACTGAAGCTTTCTTT
CASSEALRGTEAFF
>TRBV23-1|TRBJ2-2|TRBD2|NA
TGCGCCAGCAGTCAATCGCGGGGGGCCGGGGAGCTGTTTTTT
CASSQSRGAGELFF
>TRBV7-3|TRBJ2-1|TRBD2|NA
TGTGCCAGCAGCCAGCTCAGGAGGGATAGCGGGTCTTACAATGAGCAGTTCTTC
CASSQLRRDSGSYNEQFF
>TRBV4-1|TRBJ2-7|NA|once
TGCGCCAGCAGCCAAGATACTAGCCCTACCTACGAGCAGTACTTC
CASSQDTSPTYEQYF
>TRBV6-5|TRBJ1-5|NA|few
TGTGCCAGCAGTCCCCCCGGGAAACATCAGCCCCAGCATTTT
CASSPPGKHQPQHF
>TRBV4-2|TRBJ2-7|NA|NA
TGTGCCAGCAGCCAAGGTTACAGGGACTACGAGCAGTACTTC
CASSQGYRDYEQYF
>TRBV29-1|TRBJ2-5|NA|few
TGCAGCGGCCGGGAAGGCCCAGAGACCCAGTACTTC
CSGREGPETQYF
>TRBV7-3|TRBJ2-5|TRBD2|few
TGTGCCAGCAGCTTAGGGAGGGATGAGACCCAGTACTTC
CASSLGRDETQYF
>TRBV5-4|TRBJ1-1|NA|NA
TGTGCCAGCAGCTTGGGGGCGCGGGACACTGAAGCTTTCTTT
CASSLGARDTEAFF
>TRBV7-2|TRBJ2-5|TRBD2|NA
TGTGCCAGCAGCTTAACGCGACTAGCGCCGGAGACCCAGTACTTC
CASSLTRLAPETQYF
>TRBV18|TRBJ2-2|NA|NA
TGTGCCAGCTCACCCACTGAGGCCGGGGAGCTGTTTTTT
CASSPTEAGELFF
>TRBV15|TRBJ1-5|NA|NA
TGTGCCACCAGCAGAGATCTCAATCAGCCCCAGCATTTT
CATSRDLNQPQHF
>TRBV22-1|TRBJ2-1|NA|NA
TGTCCTGGGAGCGCCCCATCCCACAGGGTCTCTGGTTCCCTCAATGAGCAGTTCTTC
CPGSAPSHRVSGSLNEQFF
>TRBV2|TRBJ1-1|NA|NA
TGTGCCAGCGGGTGGGGCTATGCGAACACTGAAGCTTTCTTT
CASGWGYANTEAFF
>TRBV15|TRBJ1-1|NA|NA
TGTGCCACCAGCAACCTTAGGGGGGGGACAAAAATAAACACTGAAGCTTTCTTT
CATSNLRGGTKINTEAFF
>TRBV10-3|TRBJ2-3|TRBD2|NA
TGTGCCATCAGTGAGACCCTAGCGGGAGGTGTAGATACGCAGTATTTT
CAISETLAGGVDTQYF
>TRBV15|TRBJ2-1|TRBD2|NA
TGTGCCACCAGCCCCAGGACTAGCGGGGGGGGTGAGCAGTTCTTC
CATSPRTSGGGEQFF
>TRBV4-1|TRBJ2-2|TRBD2|NA
TGCGCCAGCAGCCAAGATCTCGGTAGCGGGGAAAACACCGGGGAGCTGTTTTTT
CASSQDLGSGENTGELFF
>TRBV19|TRBJ1-5|TRBD1|NA
TGTGCCAGTAGTGCCGGGACAGGAGGTTATCAGCCCCAGCATTTT
CASSAGTGGYQPQHF
>TRBV7-8|TRBJ2-2|TRBD1|NA
TGTGCCAGCAGCTTCCGACAGGGTGGATACACCGGGGAGCTGTTTTTT
CASSFRQGGYTGELFF
>TRBV7-2|TRBJ1-2|NA|NA
TGTGCCAGCAGCTTACACCCCTCCCGGAGCGATCATGGCTACACCTTC
CASSLHPSRSDHGYTF
>TRBV4-2|TRBJ1-2|NA|NA
TGTGCCAGCAGCCAAGAATTTGCAGGGGCCCCCTCTAACTATGGCTACACCTTC
CASSQEFAGAPSNYGYTF
>TRBV20-1|TRBJ2-7|TRBD1|few
TGCAGTGCTAGCAGGGGGAGCGAGCAGTACTTC
CSASRGSEQYF
>TRBV15|TRBJ2-3|TRBD2|NA
TGTGCCACCAGCAACAGCGGGAGGACAGATACGCAGTATTTT
CATSNSGRTDTQYF
>TRBV10-1|TRBJ2-1|TRBD1|NA
TGCGCCAGCAGTAATCCAGGGACAGGCGCCTACAATGAGCAGTTCTTC
CASSNPGTGAYNEQFF
>TRBV7-9|TRBJ2-3|NA|NA
TGTGCCAGCAGCTTAGGGCCCTTCCCCGGGGATACGCAGTATTTT
CASSLGPFPGDTQYF